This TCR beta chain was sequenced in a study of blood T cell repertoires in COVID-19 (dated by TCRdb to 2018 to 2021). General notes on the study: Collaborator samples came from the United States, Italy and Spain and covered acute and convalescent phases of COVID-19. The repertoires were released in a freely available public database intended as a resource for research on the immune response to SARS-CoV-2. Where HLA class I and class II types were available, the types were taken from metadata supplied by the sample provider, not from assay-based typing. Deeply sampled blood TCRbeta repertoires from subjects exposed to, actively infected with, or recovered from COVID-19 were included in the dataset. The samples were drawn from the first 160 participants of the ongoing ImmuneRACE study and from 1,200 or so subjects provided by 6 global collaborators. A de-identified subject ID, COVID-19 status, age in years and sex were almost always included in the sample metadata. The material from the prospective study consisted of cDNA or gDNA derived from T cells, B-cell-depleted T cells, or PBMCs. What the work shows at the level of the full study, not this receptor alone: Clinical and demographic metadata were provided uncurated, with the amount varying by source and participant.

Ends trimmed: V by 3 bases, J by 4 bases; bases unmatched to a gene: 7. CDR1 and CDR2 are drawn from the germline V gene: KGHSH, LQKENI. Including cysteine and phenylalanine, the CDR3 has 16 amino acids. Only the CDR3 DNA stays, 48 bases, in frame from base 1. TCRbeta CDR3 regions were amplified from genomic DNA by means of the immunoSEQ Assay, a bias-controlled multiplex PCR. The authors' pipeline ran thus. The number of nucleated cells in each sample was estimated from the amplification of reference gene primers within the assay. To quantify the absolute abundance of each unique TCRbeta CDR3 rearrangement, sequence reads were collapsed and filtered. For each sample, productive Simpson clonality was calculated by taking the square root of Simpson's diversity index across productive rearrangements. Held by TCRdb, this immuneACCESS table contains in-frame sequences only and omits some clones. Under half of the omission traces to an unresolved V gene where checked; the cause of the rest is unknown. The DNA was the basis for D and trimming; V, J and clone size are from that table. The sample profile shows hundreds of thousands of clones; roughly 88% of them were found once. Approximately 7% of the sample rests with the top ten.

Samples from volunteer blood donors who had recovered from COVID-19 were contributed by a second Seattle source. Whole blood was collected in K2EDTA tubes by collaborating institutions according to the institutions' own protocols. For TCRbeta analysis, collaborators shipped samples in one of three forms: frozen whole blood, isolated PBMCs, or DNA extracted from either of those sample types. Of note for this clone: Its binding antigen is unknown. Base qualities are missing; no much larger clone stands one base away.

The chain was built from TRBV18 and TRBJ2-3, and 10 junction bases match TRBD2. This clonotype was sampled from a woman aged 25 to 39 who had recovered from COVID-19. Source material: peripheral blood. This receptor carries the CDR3 CASSPPAAGGPDTQYF. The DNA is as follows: TGTGCCAGCTCACCCCCAGCAGCGGGGGGGCCAGATACGCAGTATTTT.